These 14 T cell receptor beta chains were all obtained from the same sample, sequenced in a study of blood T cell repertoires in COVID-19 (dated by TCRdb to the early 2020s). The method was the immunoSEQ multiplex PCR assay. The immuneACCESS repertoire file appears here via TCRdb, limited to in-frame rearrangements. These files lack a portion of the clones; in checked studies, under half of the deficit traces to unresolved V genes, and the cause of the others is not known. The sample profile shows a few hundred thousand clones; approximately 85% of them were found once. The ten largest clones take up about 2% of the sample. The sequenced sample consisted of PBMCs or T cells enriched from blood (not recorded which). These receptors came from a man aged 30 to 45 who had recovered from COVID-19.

CDR3: CASGGTGFREQYF. The DNA for the CDR3 is TGTGCCAGCGGCGGGACAGGGTTCCGCGAGCAGTACTTC. The chain carries TRBV2 and TRBJ2-7, with TRBD1 matching 9 bases. The V and J ends lost 8 bases and 6 bases, in that order; junction bases with no gene match: 8. CDR3 length: 13 residues. CDR1 is SNHLY and CDR2 is FYNNEI in the germline V gene.

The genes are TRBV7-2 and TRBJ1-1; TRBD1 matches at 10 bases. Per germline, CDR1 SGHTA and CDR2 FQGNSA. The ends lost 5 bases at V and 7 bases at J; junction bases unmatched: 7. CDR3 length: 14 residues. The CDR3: CASSRGQGFGEAFF. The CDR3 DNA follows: TGTGCCAGCAGCCGGGGACAGGGGTTTGGTGAAGCTTTCTTT.

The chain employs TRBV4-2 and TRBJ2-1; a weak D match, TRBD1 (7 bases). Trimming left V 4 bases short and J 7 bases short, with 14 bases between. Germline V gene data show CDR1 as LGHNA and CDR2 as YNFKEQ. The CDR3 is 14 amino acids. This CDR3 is CASSLSGGRNEQFF. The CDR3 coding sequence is TGTGCCAGCAGCCTATCAGGGGGGCGGAATGAGCAGTTCTTC.

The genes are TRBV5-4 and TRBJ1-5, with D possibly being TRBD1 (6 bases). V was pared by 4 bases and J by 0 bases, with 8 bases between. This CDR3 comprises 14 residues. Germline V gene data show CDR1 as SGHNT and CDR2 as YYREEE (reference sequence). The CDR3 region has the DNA TGTGCCAGCAGCCCACAGGGTAGCAATCAGCCCCAGCATTTT. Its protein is CASSPQGSNQPQHF.

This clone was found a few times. In DNA form, the CDR3 reads TGTGCCAGCAGCTCCCTGCGGGGGGCCCTCTACGAGCAGTACTTC. Translating gives CASSSLRGALYEQYF. The J gene is TRBJ2-7, the V gene TRBV5-6; TRBD2 agrees at 8 bases. The germline V gene encodes CDR1 SGHDT and CDR2 YYEEEE. The CDR3 is 15 amino acids. The V and J ends lost 3 bases and 3 bases, in that order; junction bases with no gene match: 8.

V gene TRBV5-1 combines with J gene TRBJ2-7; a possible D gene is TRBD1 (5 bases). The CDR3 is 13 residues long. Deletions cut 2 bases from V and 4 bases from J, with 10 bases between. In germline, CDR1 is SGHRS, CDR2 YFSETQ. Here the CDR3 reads CASSFRQNYEQYF. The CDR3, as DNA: TGCGCCAGCAGCTTTCGACAGAATTACGAGCAGTACTTC.

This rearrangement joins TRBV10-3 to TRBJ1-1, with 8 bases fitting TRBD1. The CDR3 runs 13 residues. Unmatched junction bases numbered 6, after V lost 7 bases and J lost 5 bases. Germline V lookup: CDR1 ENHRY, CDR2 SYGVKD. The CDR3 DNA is TGTGCCATCACCGCAGGGGGCCAGACTGAAGCTTTCTTT. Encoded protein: CAITAGGQTEAFF.

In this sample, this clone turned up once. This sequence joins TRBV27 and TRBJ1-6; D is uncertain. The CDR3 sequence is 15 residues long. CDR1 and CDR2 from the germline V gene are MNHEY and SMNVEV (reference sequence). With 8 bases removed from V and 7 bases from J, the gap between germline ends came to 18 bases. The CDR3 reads CASSATLDINSPLHF. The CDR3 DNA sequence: TGTGCCAGCTCTGCGACCCTTGACATCAATTCACCCCTCCACTTT.

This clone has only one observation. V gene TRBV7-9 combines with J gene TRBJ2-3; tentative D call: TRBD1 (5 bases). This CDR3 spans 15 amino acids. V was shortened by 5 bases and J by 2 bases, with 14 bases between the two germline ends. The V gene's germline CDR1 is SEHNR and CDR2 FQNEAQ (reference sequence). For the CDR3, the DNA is TGTGCCAGCAGCCTCAGACAGTACATCACAGATACGCAGTATTTT. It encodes CASSLRQYITDTQYF.

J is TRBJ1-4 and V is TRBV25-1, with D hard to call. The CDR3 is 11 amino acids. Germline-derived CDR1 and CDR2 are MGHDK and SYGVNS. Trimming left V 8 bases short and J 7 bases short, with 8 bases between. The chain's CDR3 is CASGLREKLFF. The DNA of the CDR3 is TGTGCCAGCGGACTACGTGAAAAACTGTTTTTT.

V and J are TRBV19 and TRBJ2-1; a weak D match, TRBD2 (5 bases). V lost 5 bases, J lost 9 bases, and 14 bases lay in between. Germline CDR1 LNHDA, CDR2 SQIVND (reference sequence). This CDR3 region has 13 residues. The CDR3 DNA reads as TGTGCCAGTAGTGGTGGGGTCGGAGGTGAGCAGTTCTTC. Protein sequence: CASSGGVGGEQFF.

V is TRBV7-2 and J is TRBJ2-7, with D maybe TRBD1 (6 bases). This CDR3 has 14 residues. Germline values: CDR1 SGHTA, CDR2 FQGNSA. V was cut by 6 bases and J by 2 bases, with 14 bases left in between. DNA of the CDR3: TGTGCCAGCAGAAGGGACCAGGGGCCCTACGAGCAGTACTTC. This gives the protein CASRRDQGPYEQYF. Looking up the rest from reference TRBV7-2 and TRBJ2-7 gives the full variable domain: GAGVSQSPSNKVTEKGKDVELRCDPISGHTALYWYRQSLGQGLEFLIYFQGNSAPDKSGLPSDRFSAERTGGSVSTLTIQRTQQEDSAVYLCASRRDQGPYEQYFGPGTRLTVT.

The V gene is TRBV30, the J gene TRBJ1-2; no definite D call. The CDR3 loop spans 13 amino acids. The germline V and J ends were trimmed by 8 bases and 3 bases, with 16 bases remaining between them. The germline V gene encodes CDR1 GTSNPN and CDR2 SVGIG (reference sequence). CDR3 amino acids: CAGKGVGDYGYTF. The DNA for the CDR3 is TGTGCCGGCAAGGGAGTCGGTGACTATGGCTACACCTTC.

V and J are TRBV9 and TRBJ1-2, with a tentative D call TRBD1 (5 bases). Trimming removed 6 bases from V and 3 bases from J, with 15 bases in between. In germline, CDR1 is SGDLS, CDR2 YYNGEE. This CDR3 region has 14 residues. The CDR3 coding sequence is TGTGCCAGCACCCCGACAGTCGGCGACTATGGCTACACCTTC. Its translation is CASTPTVGDYGYTF.